The clone carrying this TCR beta chain occurred many times. Its antigen is still unknown. This sample is part of a study of molecular identifiers for immune sequencing clone quantification. General study findings and limits: Underestimation of highly expanded clone sizes could arise where identical TCR molecules share a barcode. Spike-in Jurkat TCR RNA from a single cell reportedly registered among about a million naive cells. In naive cells, clones above 20 RNA copies held under 1% of molecules, whereas in effector cells they held over 98%.

Using its own MiXCR run on the PCR reads, TCRdb lists one record per CDR3 protein. Among about 500,000 distinct CDR3 sequences listed, less than 30% were seen once. The CDR3 is made up of 16 amino acids. V lost 0 bases, J lost 4 bases, and 9 bases stayed unmatched. Germline CDR1 MGHRA, CDR2 YSYEKL. Naive CD8 T cell sorting was performed on the CD8+CD4-CCR7+CD45RA+ phenotype. The chain recombines TRBV4-1 with TRBJ2-7, with 7 bases matching TRBD1. This TCR came from a human donor in good health. Some libraries in this study had Jurkat cell RNA spiked in. Sequencing was performed on naive CD8+ T cells from blood, with Jurkat cell RNA spiked in. Subset in this sample: FACS-sorted CD8+CD4-CCR7+CD45RA+ naive T cells. The CDR3 is CASSQEDRVSSYEQYF. CDR3 in DNA: TGCGCCAGCAGCCAAGAAGACAGGGTATCGTCTTACGAGCAGTACTTC.